This T cell receptor beta chain emerged from a study of blood T cell repertoires in COVID-19. Overall study context: Sites in the United States, Italy and Spain provided acute and convalescent COVID-19 samples. Sample material is recorded as cDNA or gDNA derived from T cells, B-cell-depleted T cells, or PBMCs.

In the authors' workflow: Amplified reference gene primers provided the basis for estimating nucleated cell counts. Method: immunoSEQ multiplex PCR; TCRdb's copy keeps in-frame clones and lacks some. V, J and clone size reflect that table, while D and trimming were determined from the DNA. The sample has about 380,000 clones, nearly 90% seen once. The CDR3 contains 14 residues. Germline V lookup: CDR1 MNHEY, CDR2 SVGEGT. The trim removed 0 bases at V and 3 bases at J, leaving 2 bases unmatched. This clonotype was sampled from a man younger than 35 with active or convalescent COVID-19. Sequenced input: peripheral blood. The chain carries TRBV6-2 or TRBV6-3 and TRBJ2-7, with 7 bases that match TRBD1. The CDR3 loop reads CASSYSTGLYEQYF. CDR3 nucleotides: TGTGCCAGCAGTTACTCGACAGGGCTCTACGAGCAGTACTTC.